Presented here are 29 T cell receptor beta chains from one specimen sequenced in a study of blood T cell repertoires in COVID-19. Assay: immunoSEQ multiplex PCR; the TCRdb copy retains only in-frame clones and omits some. The data contain 290,000 or so clones, about four fifths of them singletons. The sample comprised PBMCs or T cells enriched from blood (not recorded which). These receptors all come from a middle-aged man who had been exposed to COVID-19.

The rearrangement uses TRBV5-1 and TRBJ2-1; 9 bases align to TRBD1. Germline CDR1 reads SGHRS; CDR2 reads YFSETQ. CDR3 length: 15 residues. V shed 4 bases, J shed 2 bases, and the junction held 4 bases outside the gene matches. The DNA for the CDR3 is TGCGCCAGCAGCAGCGGGACAGGGCCCTACAATGAGCAGTTCTTC. The encoded protein is CASSSGTGPYNEQFF.

This chain links TRBV5-1 with TRBJ2-1; the match to TRBD2 covers 10 bases. Germline assignment: CDR1 SGHRS and CDR2 YFSETQ. V shed 7 bases and J 8 bases; nucleotides not matched to a gene: 9. This CDR3 is 14 amino acids long. The CDR3 protein is CASSVAGGLDEQFF. CDR3 nucleotide sequence: TGCGCCAGCTCCGTAGCGGGAGGCCTCGATGAGCAGTTCTTC.

The chain employs TRBV7-2 and TRBJ1-5, with a tentative D call TRBD1 (5 bases). This CDR3 region has 16 residues. V lost 5 bases, J lost 5 bases, and 19 bases lay in between. The V gene's germline CDR1 is SGHTA and CDR2 FQGNSA. DNA of the CDR3: TGTGCCAGCAGCGATACGCGAAAGGGGTTCTATCAGCCCCAGCATTTT. It yields the protein CASSDTRKGFYQPQHF.

This clone was picked up a small number of times. V usage is TRBV5-1 and J usage is TRBJ2-1; TRBD1 is a possible D gene (5 bases). CDR1 SGHRS and CDR2 YFSETQ come from the germline V gene. The CDR3 has 12 residues. V was cut by 2 bases and J by 6 bases, with 6 bases left in between. Here the CDR3 DNA reads TGCGCCAGCAGCTTACAGGTCAATGAGCAGTTCTTC. Its protein product is CASSLQVNEQFF.

This chain links TRBV18 with TRBJ2-1; D perhaps matches TRBD2 (6 bases). This CDR3 has 14 amino acids. Per the germline V gene, CDR1 is KGHSH and CDR2 is LQKENI. V dropped 3 bases and J dropped 1 base, with 7 bases sitting between them. In DNA form, the CDR3 reads TGTGCCAGCTCACCTGGGGGGTCCTACAATGAGCAGTTCTTC. Protein product: CASSPGGSYNEQFF.

This clone occurred a few times. The chain uses TRBV7-9 and TRBJ1-3; TRBD1 is a possible D gene (5 bases). In germline, CDR1 is SEHNR, CDR2 FQNEAQ (reference sequence). This CDR3 region has 16 residues. Trimming took 5 bases from V and 3 from J, leaving 17 bases between them. The CDR3 loop is CASSPRRTGIGNTIYF. As DNA, the CDR3 is TGTGCCAGCAGCCCACGACGCACAGGAATTGGAAACACCATATATTTT.

V and J are TRBV7-8 and TRBJ2-7, with no clear D. The CDR3 is 13 residues long. Trimming left V 0 bases short and J 2 bases short, with 5 bases between. The germline CDR1 and CDR2 sequences are SGHVS and FQNEAQ. The CDR3 DNA follows: TGTGCCAGCAGCTTAGCCATTCCCTACGAGCAGTACTTC. Amino acids: CASSLAIPYEQYF. The full variable domain, rest sourced from reference TRBV7-8 and TRBJ2-7, is GAGVSQSPRYKVAKRGQDVALRCDPISGHVSLFWYQQALGQGPEFLTYFQNEAQLDKSGLPSDRFFAERPEGSVSTLKIQRTQQEDSAVYLCASSLAIPYEQYFGPGTRLTVT.

The chain links TRBV9 to TRBJ2-1, with 7 bases lining up with TRBD1. This CDR3 has 15 residues. Germline CDR1 and CDR2: SGDLS and YYNGEE. The J segment lost 4 bases and the V segment lost 4 bases, leaving 8 bases of the junction unmatched. The DNA of the CDR3 is TGTGCCAGCAGCACGACAGGGAACCCATACAATGAGCAGTTCTTC. Protein: CASSTTGNPYNEQFF.

The chain employs TRBV9 and TRBJ1-2; unclear D gene. Germline assignment: CDR1 SGDLS and CDR2 YYNGEE. There are 16 residues in the CDR3. The V end was cut by 4 bases, the J end by 1 base, with 17 bases between. The CDR3 loop is CASSPTPTGFNYGYTF. The CDR3 DNA reads TGTGCCAGCAGCCCAACCCCGACGGGATTTAACTATGGCTACACCTTC.

The chain carries TRBV27 and TRBJ1-5; perhaps TRBD1 as D (5 bases). Germline V gives CDR1 MNHEY, CDR2 SMNVEV (reference sequence). The CDR3 consists of 15 residues. V lost 6 bases to trimming and J lost 7 bases, with 19 bases between them. DNA of the CDR3: TGTGCCAGCAGCCTGGAGGGGCGCTTCGGCCAGCCCCAGCATTTT. Translated, it gives CASSLEGRFGQPQHF.

The chain is built from TRBV10-1 and TRBJ1-1; tentatively, D is TRBD1 (5 bases). The V end was cut by 2 bases, the J end by 4 bases, with 5 bases between. The CDR3 sequence is 12 residues long. The germline CDR1 and CDR2 sequences are WNHNN and SYGVQD (reference sequence). The CDR3 DNA is TGCGCCAGCAGTGAGAGGGGCACTGAAGCTTTCTTT. Protein: CASSERGTEAFF.

The genes are TRBV5-6 and TRBJ1-2; 9 nucleotides match TRBD1. Germline V gives CDR1 SGHDT, CDR2 YYEEEE. The CDR3 consists of 19 residues. The V segment lost 4 bases and the J segment 5 bases; nucleotides outside the gene matches: 21. The CDR3 reads CASSHFIPGTGSPSYGYTF. CDR3 coding DNA: TGTGCCAGCAGCCACTTTATTCCCGGGACAGGGTCCCCTTCTTATGGCTACACCTTC.

The CDR3 DNA reads as TGTGCCGCCGGACAGGGTAGTTCACCCCTCCACTTT. Translated, it gives CAAGQGSSPLHF. This sequence joins TRBV10-3 and TRBJ1-6, with TRBD1 matching 8 bases. The CDR3 runs 12 residues. Germline V CDR1 and CDR2: ENHRY, SYGVKD. J was trimmed by 9 bases and V by 11 bases; bases with no gene match: 6.

This chain uses TRBV9 with TRBJ2-7; 7 bases match TRBD2. The germline V gene has CDR1 SGDLS and CDR2 YYNGEE. V gave up 0 bases and J gave up 5 bases; unmatched junction bases: 8. This CDR3 has 15 amino acids. This CDR3 reads CASSVEVAGVHEQYF. CDR3 DNA: TGTGCCAGCAGCGTAGAGGTAGCGGGCGTCCACGAGCAGTACTTC.

The chain has TRBV5-1 and TRBJ1-4, with a possible D match to TRBD1 (6 bases). Germline V CDR1 and CDR2: SGHRS, YFSETQ. The CDR3 loop spans 16 amino acids. With 4 bases removed from V and 8 bases from J, the gap between germline ends came to 21 bases. CDR3 in amino acids: CASSRSRQAISEKLFF. CDR3 bases: TGCGCCAGCAGCAGAAGCCGACAGGCAATTTCGGAAAAACTGTTTTTT.

This chain uses TRBV27 with TRBJ1-5; tentatively, D is TRBD1 (6 bases). Trimming left V 6 bases short and J 5 bases short, with 14 bases between. Germline V gene sequence: CDR1 MNHEY, CDR2 SMNVEV (reference sequence). The CDR3 covers 14 residues. The CDR3 DNA is TGTGCCAGCAGCCTAGGGGGATGGGATCAGCCCCAGCATTTT. Translation: CASSLGGWDQPQHF.

This chain links TRBV11-3 with TRBJ2-7; 10 nucleotides match TRBD1. The CDR3 spans 16 residues. Germline lookup yields CDR1 SGHNT and CDR2 YENEEA. After removal of 3 bases from V and 2 bases from J, the junction contained 7 bases not matched to a gene. The CDR3 nucleotides are TGTGCCAGCAGCTTCGAAACGGGGACAGGGGCCTACGAGCAGTACTTC. This codes for CASSFETGTGAYEQYF.

This clone was seen only a few times. At one end, the junction sequence differs from germline, possibly due to a read error. The chain recombines TRBV7-7 with TRBJ2-3; 7 bases are shared with TRBD1. The germline V gene encodes CDR1 SSHAT and CDR2 FNYEAQ (reference sequence). The CDR3 runs to 15 residues. CDR3 sequence: CASSRDSSSTDTQYF. The CDR3 bases are TGTGCTAGCAGCCGGGACAGCTCTAGCACAGATACGCAGTATTTT.

The gene calls are TRBV4-1 and TRBJ2-1, with a tentative D call TRBD2 (6 bases). Germline CDR1 and CDR2: MGHRA and YSYEKL. The CDR3 totals 16 residues. Deletions cut 6 bases from V and 4 bases from J, with 19 bases between. The CDR3 sequence: CASRDYRTPEYNEQFF. The DNA of the CDR3 is TGCGCCAGCAGGGACTATCGGACTCCGGAGTACAATGAGCAGTTCTTC.

In its sample, this clone was seen a few times. The V call is TRBV12-3 or TRBV12-4, the J call TRBJ1-5, with 7 nucleotides matching TRBD1. Losses at the gene ends were 6 bases for V and 5 bases for J; bases not matched to a gene: 4. CDR3 size: 13 residues. The CDR3 is CASSTTGDQPQHF. The CDR3, as DNA: TGTGCCAGCAGCACCACAGGGGATCAGCCCCAGCATTTT.

The genes are TRBV24-1 and TRBJ2-3, with 7 bases that match TRBD1. The germline V gene has CDR1 KGHDR and CDR2 SFDVKD. CDR3 size: 13 residues. Losses at the gene ends were 7 bases for V and 6 bases for J; bases not matched to a gene: 6. CDR3 in amino acids: CATRETGLDTQYF. CDR3 DNA: TGTGCCACCAGAGAGACAGGGCTCGATACGCAGTATTTT.

The chain couples TRBV12-3 or TRBV12-4 to TRBJ2-1, with D possibly TRBD2 on 5 matching bases. V lost 8 bases, J lost 7 bases, and 9 bases lay in between. The CDR3 consists of 11 residues. Here the CDR3 DNA reads TGTGCCAGCGGGAGTAGGAATGAGCAGTTCTTC. It is translated as CASGSRNEQFF.

This chain joins TRBV11-2 and TRBJ1-2, with D hard to call. The V end lost 5 bases, the J end lost 0 bases, and 4 bases lay between the germline ends. The V gene's germline CDR1 is SGHAT and CDR2 FQNNGV. The CDR3 totals 12 residues. The CDR3 bases are TGTGCCAGCAGCCCGTCTAACTATGGCTACACCTTC. The encoded protein is CASSPSNYGYTF. Supplemented by reference TRBV11-2 and TRBJ1-2, the full variable domain reads EAGVAQSPRYKIIEKRQSVAFWCNPISGHATLYWYQQILGQGPKLLIQFQNNGVVDDSQLPKDRFSAERLKGVDSTLKIQPAKLEDSAVYLCASSPSNYGYTFGSGTRLTVV.

The chain has TRBV14 and TRBJ2-1, with unresolved D. The CDR3 length is 12 residues. Trimming left V 1 base short and J 5 bases short, with 3 bases between. In germline, CDR1 is SGHDN, CDR2 FVKESK. CDR3 in amino acids: CASSQVNNEQFF. CDR3 DNA sequence: TGTGCCAGCAGCCAAGTTAACAATGAGCAGTTCTTC.

This clone was observed once. This chain links TRBV7-2 with TRBJ2-5; maybe TRBD2 (6 bases). This CDR3 has 18 amino acids. Trimming took off 3 bases at V and 1 base at J, with 21 bases between the two ends. Germline V gene sequence: CDR1 SGHTA, CDR2 FQGNSA. CDR3 region: CASSFSAVGAGPQETQYF. The CDR3 DNA is TGTGCCAGCAGCTTTTCGGCGGTCGGAGCGGGCCCCCAAGAGACCCAGTACTTC.

CDR3 sequence reads: CASSQVILPSYNEQFF. Here the CDR3 DNA reads TGCGCCAGCAGCCAAGTAATACTACCCTCTTACAATGAGCAGTTCTTC. The V gene is TRBV4-1, the J gene TRBJ2-1; D gene uncertain. This CDR3 region has 16 residues. Trimming left V 1 base short and J 4 bases short, with 14 bases between. CDR1 is MGHRA and CDR2 is YSYEKL in the germline V gene.

CDR3 in amino acids: CASSYADRNQPQHF. CDR3 bases: TGTGCCAGCAGCTACGCGGACAGGAATCAGCCCCAGCATTTT. The chain has TRBV5-5 and TRBJ1-5, with 7 bases fitting TRBD1. Germline V lookup: CDR1 SGHKS, CDR2 YYEKEE (reference sequence). This CDR3 spans 14 amino acids. Unmatched junction bases numbered 4, after V lost 3 bases and J lost 4 bases.

This clone was seen a few times. This chain connects TRBV5-5 to TRBJ2-7; a possible D gene is TRBD2 (5 bases). The CDR3 sequence is 15 residues long. Trimming removed 4 bases from V and 6 bases from J, with 20 bases in between. The germline V gene encodes CDR1 SGHKS and CDR2 YYEKEE (reference sequence). Here the CDR3 reads CASSPQFAVGGEQYF. The CDR3 coding sequence is TGTGCCAGCAGCCCTCAATTCGCGGTAGGAGGCGAGCAGTACTTC.

This clone was detected only once. The rearrangement joins TRBV5-1 to TRBJ2-7; D is possibly TRBD1 (6 bases). This CDR3 spans 15 amino acids. The V end was cut by 0 bases, the J end by 2 bases, with 12 bases between. Germline V CDR1 and CDR2: SGHRS, YFSETQ. The CDR3 is CASSLGPGGPYEQYF. The DNA of the CDR3 is TGCGCCAGCAGCTTGGGACCTGGGGGCCCCTACGAGCAGTACTTC.